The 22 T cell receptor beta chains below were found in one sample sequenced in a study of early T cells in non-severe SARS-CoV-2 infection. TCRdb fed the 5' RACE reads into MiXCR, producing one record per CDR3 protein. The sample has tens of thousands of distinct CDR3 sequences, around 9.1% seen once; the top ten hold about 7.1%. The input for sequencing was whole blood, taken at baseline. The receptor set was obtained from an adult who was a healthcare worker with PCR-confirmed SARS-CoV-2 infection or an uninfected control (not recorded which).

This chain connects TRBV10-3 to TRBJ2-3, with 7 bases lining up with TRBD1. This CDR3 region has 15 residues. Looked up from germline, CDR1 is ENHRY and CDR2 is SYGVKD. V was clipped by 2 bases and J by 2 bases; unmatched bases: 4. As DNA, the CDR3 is TGTGCCATCAGTGAGGACAGGGTGGACACAGATACGCAGTATTTT. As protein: CAISEDRVDTDTQYF.

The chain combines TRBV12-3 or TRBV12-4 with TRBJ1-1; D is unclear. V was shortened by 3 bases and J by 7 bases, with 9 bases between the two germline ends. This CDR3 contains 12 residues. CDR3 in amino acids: CASSFGQLEAFF. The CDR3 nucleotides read TGTGCCAGCAGTTTTGGCCAGCTTGAAGCTTTCTTT.

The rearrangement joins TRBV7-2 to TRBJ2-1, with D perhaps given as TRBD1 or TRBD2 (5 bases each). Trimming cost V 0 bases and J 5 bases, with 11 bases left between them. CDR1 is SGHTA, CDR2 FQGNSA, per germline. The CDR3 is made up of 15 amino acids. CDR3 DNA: TGTGCCAGCAGCTTAGCGGGGGTAATTGACAATGAGCAGTTCTTC. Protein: CASSLAGVIDNEQFF.

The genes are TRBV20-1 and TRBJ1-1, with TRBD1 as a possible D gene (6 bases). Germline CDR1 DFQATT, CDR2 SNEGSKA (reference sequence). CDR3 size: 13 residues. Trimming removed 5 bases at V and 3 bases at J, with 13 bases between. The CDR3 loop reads CSAGGQLYTEAFF. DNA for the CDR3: TGCAGTGCTGGAGGACAGTTATACACTGAAGCTTTCTTT.

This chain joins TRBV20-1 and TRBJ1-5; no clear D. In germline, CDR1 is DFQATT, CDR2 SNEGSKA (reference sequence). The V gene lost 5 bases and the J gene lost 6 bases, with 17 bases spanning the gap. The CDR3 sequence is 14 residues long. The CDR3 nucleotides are TGCAGTGCTCCGGTCGGCGGGGAGGGTCAGCCCCAGCATTTT. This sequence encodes CSAPVGGEGQPQHF.

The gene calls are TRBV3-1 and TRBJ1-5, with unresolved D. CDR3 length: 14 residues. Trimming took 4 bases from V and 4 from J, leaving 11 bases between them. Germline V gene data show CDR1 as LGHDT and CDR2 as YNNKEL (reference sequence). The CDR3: CASSPRPENQPQHF. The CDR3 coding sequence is TGTGCCAGCAGCCCAAGGCCCGAGAATCAGCCCCAGCATTTT.

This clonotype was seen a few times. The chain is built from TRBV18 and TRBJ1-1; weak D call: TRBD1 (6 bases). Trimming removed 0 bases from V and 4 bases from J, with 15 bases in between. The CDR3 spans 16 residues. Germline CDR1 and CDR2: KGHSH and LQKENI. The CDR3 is CASSPPVQGLGTEAFF. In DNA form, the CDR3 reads TGTGCCAGCTCACCACCGGTCCAGGGGTTAGGCACTGAAGCTTTCTTT. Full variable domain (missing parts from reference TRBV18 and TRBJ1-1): NAGVMQNPRHLVRRRGQEARLRCSPMKGHSHVYWYRQLPEEGLKFMVYLQKENIIDESGMPKERFSAEFPKEGPSILRIQQVVRGDSAAYFCASSPPVQGLGTEAFFGQGTRLTVV.

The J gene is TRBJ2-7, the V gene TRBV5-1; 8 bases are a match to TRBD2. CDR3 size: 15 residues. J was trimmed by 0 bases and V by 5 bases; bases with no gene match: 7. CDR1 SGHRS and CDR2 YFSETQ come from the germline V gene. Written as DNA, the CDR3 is TGCGCCAGCAGGCAAACTAGCGGTGTCTCCTACGAGCAGTACTTC. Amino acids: CASRQTSGVSYEQYF. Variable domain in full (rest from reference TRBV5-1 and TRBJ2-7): KAGVTQTPRYLIKTRGQQVTLSCSPISGHRSVSWYQQTPGQGLQFLFEYFSETQRNKGNFPGRFSGRQFSNSRSEMNVSTLELGDSALYLCASRQTSGVSYEQYFGPGTRLTVT.

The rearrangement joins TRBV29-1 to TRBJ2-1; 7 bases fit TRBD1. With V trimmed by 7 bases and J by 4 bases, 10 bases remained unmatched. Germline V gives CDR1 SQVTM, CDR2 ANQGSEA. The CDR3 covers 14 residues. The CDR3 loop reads CSARTGGVYNEQFF. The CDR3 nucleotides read TGCAGCGCGCGGACAGGTGGGGTTTACAATGAGCAGTTCTTC.

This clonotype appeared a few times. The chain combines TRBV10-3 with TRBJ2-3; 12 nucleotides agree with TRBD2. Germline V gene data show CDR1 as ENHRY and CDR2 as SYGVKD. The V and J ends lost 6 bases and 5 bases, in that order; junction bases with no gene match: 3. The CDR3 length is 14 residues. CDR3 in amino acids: CAISTTSGGDTQYF. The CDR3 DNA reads TGTGCCATCAGCACGACTAGCGGGGGAGATACGCAGTATTTT.

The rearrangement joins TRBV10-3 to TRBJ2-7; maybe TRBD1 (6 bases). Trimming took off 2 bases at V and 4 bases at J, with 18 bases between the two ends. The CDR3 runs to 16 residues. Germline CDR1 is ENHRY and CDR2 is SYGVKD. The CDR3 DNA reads TGTGCCATCAGTGAGATTGCAGGACAGACCTCATACGAGCAGTACTTC. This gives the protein CAISEIAGQTSYEQYF.

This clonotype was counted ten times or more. This CDR3 reads CASRGRANTGELFF. CDR3 DNA: TGTGCCAGCCGAGGAAGGGCGAACACCGGGGAGCTGTTTTTT. The chain has TRBV12-3 or TRBV12-4 and TRBJ2-2; no reliable D call. V gave up 8 bases and J gave up 0 bases, with 10 bases separating them. The CDR3 length is 14 residues.

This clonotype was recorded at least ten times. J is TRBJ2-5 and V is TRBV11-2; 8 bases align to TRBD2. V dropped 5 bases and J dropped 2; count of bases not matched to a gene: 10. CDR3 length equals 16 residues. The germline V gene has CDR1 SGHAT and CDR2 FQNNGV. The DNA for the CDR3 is TGTGCCAGCAGCCTGCTCACTAGCGGATTACAAGAGACCCAGTACTTC. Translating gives CASSLLTSGLQETQYF.

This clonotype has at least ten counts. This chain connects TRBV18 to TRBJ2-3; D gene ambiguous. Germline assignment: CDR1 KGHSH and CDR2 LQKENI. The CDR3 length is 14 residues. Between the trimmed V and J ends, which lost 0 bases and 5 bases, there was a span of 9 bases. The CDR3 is CASSPPFGQDTQYF. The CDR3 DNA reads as TGTGCCAGCTCACCACCTTTCGGCCAAGATACGCAGTATTTT.

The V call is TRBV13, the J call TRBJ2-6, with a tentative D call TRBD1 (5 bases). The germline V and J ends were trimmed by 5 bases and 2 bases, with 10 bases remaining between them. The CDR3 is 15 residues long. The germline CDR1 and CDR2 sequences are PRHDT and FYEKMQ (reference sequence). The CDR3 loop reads CASSNQGTGANVLTF. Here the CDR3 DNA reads TGTGCCAGCAGCAACCAGGGTACTGGGGCCAACGTCCTGACTTTC.

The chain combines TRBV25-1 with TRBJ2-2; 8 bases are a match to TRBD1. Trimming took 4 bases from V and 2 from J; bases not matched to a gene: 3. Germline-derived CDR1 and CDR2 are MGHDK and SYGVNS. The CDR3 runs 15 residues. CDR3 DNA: TGTGCCAGCAGTGGGGACAGGTCAAACACCGGGGAGCTGTTTTTT. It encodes CASSGDRSNTGELFF.

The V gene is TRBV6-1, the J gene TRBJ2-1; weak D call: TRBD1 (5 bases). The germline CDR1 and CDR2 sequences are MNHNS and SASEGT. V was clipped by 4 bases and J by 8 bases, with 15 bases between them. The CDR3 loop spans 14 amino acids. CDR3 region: CASSGTITGYEQFF. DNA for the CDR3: TGTGCCAGCAGTGGGACCATTACAGGTTATGAGCAGTTCTTC.

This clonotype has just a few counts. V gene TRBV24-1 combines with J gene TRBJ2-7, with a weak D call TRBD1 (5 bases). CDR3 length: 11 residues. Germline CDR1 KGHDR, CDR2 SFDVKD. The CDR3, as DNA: TGTGCTACCTCGGACAAATACGAGCAGTACTTC. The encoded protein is CATSDKYEQYF.

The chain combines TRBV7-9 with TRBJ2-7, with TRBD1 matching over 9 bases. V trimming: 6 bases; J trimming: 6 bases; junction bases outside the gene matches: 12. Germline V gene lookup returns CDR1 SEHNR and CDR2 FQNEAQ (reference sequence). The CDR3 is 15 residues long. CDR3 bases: TGTGCCAGCAGTCCAACAGGGGGCTCGAGTCGCGAGCAGTACTTC. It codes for CASSPTGGSSREQYF. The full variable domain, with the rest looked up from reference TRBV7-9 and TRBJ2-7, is DTGVSQNPRHKITKRGQNVTFRCDPISEHNRLYWYRQTLGQGPEFLTYFQNEAQLEKSRLLSDRFSAERPKGSFSTLEIQRTEQGDSAMYLCASSPTGGSSREQYFGPGTRLTVT.

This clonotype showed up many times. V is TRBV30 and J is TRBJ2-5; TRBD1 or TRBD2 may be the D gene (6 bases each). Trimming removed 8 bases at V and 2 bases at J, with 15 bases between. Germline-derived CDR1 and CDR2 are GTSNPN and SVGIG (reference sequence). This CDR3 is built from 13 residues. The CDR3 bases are TGTGCCACCGCTGCGGGGACACAAGAGACCCAGTACTTC. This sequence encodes CATAAGTQETQYF.

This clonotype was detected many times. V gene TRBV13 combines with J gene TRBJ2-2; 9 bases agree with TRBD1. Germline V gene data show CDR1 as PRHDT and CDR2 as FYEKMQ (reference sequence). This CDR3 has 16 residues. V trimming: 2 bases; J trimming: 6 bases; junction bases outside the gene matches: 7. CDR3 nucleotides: TGTGCCAGCAGCTTATCTGGGACAGGGAGTCCCGGGGAGCTGTTTTTT. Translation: CASSLSGTGSPGELFF.

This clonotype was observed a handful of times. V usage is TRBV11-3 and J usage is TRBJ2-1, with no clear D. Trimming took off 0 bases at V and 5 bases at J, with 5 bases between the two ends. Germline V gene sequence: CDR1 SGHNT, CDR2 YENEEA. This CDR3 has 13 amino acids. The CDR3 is CASSLDENNEQFF. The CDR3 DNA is TGTGCCAGCAGCTTAGATGAGAACAATGAGCAGTTCTTC. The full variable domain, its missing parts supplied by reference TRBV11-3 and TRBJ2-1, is EAGVVQSPRYKIIEKKQPVAFWCNPISGHNTLYWYLQNLGQGPELLIRYENEEAVDDSQLPKDRFSAERLKGVDSTLKIQPAELGDSAVYLCASSLDENNEQFFGPGTRLTVL.